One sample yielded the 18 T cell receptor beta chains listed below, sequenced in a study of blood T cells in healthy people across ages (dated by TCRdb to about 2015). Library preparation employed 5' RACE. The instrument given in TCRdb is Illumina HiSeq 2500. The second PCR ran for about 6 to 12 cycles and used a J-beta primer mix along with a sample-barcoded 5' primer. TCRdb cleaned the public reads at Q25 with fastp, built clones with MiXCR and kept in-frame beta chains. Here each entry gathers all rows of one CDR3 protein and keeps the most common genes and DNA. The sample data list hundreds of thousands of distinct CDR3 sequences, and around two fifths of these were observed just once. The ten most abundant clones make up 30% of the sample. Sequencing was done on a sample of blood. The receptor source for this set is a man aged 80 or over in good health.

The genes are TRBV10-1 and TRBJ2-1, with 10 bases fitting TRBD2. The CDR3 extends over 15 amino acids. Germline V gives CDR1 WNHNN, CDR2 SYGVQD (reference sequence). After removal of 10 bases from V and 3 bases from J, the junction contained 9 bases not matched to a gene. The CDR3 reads CATSPTSGDYNEQFF. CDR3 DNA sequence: TGCGCCACCAGCCCCACTAGCGGGGACTACAATGAGCAGTTCTTC.

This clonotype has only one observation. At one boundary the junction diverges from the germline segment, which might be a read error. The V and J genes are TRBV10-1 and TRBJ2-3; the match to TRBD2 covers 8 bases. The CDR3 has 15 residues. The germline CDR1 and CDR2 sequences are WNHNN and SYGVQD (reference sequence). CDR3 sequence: CASSWDKSAGDTRYF. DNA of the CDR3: TGCGCCAGCAGCTGGGACAAATCAGCGGGAGATACGCGGTATTTT.

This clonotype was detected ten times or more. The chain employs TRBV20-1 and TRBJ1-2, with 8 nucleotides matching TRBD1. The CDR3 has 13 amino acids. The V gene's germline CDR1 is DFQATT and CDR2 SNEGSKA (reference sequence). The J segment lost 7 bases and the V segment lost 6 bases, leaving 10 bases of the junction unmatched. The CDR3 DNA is TGCAGTGCCCCCGGACAGGGTTTCGGTGGCTACACCTTC. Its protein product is CSAPGQGFGGYTF.

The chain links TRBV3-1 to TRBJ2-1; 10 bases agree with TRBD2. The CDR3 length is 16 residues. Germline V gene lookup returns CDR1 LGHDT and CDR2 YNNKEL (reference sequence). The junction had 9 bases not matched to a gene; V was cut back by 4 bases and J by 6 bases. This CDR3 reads CASSLAGTSVFNEQFF. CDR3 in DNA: TGTGCCAGCAGCCTTGCCGGGACTAGCGTATTCAATGAGCAGTTCTTC.

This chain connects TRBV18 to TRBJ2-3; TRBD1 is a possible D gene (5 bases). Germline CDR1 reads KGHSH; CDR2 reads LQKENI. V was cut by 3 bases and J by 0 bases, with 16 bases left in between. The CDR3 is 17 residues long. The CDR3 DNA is TGTGCCAGCTCACCGACAGCCACTCATTCTAGCACAGATACGCAGTATTTT. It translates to CASSPTATHSSTDTQYF.

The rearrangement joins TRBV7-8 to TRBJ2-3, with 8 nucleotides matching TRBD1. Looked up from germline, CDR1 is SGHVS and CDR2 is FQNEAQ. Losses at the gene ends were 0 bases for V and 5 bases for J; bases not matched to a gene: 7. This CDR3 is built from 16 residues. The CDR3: CASSLAGRGLGDTQYF. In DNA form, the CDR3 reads TGTGCCAGCAGCTTAGCCGGCAGGGGGCTGGGAGATACGCAGTATTTT.

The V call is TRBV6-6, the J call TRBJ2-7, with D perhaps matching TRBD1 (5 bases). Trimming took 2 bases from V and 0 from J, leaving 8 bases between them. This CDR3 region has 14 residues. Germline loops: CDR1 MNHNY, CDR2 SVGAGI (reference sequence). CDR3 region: CASSYAGYSYEQYF. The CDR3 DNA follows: TGTGCCAGCAGTTACGCAGGGTACTCCTACGAGCAGTACTTC.

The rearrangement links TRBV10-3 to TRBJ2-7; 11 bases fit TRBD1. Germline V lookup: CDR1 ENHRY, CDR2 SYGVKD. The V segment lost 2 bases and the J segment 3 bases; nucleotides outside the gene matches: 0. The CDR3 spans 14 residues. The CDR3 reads CAISEGTGGYEQYF. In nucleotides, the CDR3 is TGTGCCATCAGTGAGGGGACAGGGGGCTACGAGCAGTACTTC.

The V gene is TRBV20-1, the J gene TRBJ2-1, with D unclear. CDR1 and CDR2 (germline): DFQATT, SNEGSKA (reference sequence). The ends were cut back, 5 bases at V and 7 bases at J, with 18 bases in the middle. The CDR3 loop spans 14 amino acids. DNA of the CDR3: TGCAGTGCTGCCGGACCGGGTCTTGGGAATGAGCAGTTCTTC. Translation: CSAAGPGLGNEQFF.

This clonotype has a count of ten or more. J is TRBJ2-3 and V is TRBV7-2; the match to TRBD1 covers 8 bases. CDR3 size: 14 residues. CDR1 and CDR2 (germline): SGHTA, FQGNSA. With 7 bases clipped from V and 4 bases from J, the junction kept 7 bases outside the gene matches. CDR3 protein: CASTLTGVPDTQYF. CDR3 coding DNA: TGTGCCAGCACCCTGACAGGGGTCCCAGATACGCAGTATTTT.

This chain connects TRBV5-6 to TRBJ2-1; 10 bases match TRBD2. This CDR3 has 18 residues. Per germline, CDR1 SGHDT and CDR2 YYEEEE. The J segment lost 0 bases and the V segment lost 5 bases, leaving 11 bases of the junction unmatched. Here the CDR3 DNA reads TGTGCCAGCAGAACAAGGACTAGCGGTTATGGCTCCTACAATGAGCAGTTCTTC. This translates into CASRTRTSGYGSYNEQFF. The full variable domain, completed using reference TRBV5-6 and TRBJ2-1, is DAGVTQSPTHLIKTRGQQVTLRCSPKSGHDTVSWYQQALGQGPQFIFQYYEEEERQRGNFPDRFSGHQFPNYSSELNVNALLLGDSALYLCASRTRTSGYGSYNEQFFGPGTRLTVL.

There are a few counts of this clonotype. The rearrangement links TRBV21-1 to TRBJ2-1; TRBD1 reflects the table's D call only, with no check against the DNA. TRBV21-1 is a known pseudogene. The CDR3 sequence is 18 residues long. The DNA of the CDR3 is TGTGCCAGCAGCAAAGGCGGACAGAAGGCCATTTCCTACAATGAGCAGTTCTTC. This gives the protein CASSKGGQKAISYNEQFF.

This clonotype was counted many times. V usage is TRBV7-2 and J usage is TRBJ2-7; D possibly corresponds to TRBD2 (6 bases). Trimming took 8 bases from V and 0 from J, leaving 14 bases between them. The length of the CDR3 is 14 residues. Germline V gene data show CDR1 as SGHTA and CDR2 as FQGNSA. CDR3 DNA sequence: TGTGCCAGCTCACTGGCGGGGAGCTCCTACGAGCAGTACTTC. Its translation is CASSLAGSSYEQYF.

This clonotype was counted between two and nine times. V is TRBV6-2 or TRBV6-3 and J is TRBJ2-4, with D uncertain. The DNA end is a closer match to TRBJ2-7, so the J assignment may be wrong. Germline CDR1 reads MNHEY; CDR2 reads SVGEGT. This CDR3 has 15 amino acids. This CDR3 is CASSYGQVNTYEQYF. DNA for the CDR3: TGTGCCAGCAGTTACGGTCAGGTCAACACCTACGAGCAGTACTTC.

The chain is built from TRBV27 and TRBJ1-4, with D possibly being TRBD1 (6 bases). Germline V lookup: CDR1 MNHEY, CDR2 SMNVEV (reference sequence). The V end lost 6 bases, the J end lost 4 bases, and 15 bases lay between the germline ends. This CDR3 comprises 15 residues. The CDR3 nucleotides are TGTGCCAGCAGGTCCCGAGGGGGTCGTAATGAAAAACTGTTTTTT. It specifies CASRSRGGRNEKLFF.

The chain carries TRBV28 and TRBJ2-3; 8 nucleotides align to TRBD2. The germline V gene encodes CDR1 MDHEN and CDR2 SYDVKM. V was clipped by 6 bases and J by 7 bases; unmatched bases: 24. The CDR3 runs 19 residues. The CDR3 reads CASSRQTGETSGSTYTQYF. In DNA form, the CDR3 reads TGTGCCAGCAGCCGACAGACTGGAGAGACCAGCGGGAGTACGTATACGCAGTATTTT.

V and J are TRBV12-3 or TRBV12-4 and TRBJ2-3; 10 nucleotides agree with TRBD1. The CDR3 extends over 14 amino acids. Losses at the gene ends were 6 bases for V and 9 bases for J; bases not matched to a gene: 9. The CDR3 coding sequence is TGTGCCAGCAGAGACGGACAGGGGGGAGAGACGCAGTATTTT. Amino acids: CASRDGQGGETQYF.

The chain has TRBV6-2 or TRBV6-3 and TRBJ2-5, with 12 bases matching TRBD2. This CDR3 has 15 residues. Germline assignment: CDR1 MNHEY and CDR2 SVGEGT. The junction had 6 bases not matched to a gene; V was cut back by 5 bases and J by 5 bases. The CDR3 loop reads CASSSWTSGTETQYF. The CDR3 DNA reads TGTGCCAGCAGTAGTTGGACTAGCGGGACTGAGACCCAGTACTTC.